Listed below are T cell receptor beta chains from one sample, sequenced in a study of early T cells in non-severe SARS-CoV-2 infection. TCRdb analysed the 5' RACE reads with MiXCR anew, one entry per CDR3 protein. The table shows 55,000 to 75,000 distinct CDR3 sequences, with more than 7% occurring only once. The sample consisted of whole blood. Receptor source: an adult who was a healthcare worker with PCR-confirmed SARS-CoV-2 infection or an uninfected control (not recorded which). CDR3s include the opening cysteine and the closing phenylalanine or tryptophan.

v_call: TRBV5-1
j_call: TRBJ2-3
cdr3_aa: CASSLGTGPDTQYF

v_call: TRBV12-3/TRBV12-4
j_call: TRBJ2-1
cdr3_aa: CASRIQVNSYNEQFF

v_call: TRBV29-1
j_call: TRBJ2-3
cdr3_aa: CSAGQPADTQYF

v_call: TRBV2
j_call: TRBJ1-6
cdr3_aa: CASSDRGSSYNSPLHF

v_call: TRBV29-1
j_call: TRBJ2-7
cdr3_aa: CSAGDRQNEQYF

v_call: TRBV25-1
j_call: TRBJ2-1
cdr3_aa: CASSEYEATVHNEQFF

v_call: TRBV18
j_call: TRBJ2-4
cdr3_aa: CASSPISSGSVNIQYF

v_call: TRBV11-2
j_call: TRBJ2-7
cdr3_aa: CASSSSSPGEQYF

v_call: TRBV28
j_call: TRBJ2-7
cdr3_aa: CASSFGGDEQYF

v_call: TRBV6-4
j_call: TRBJ2-7
cdr3_aa: CASSRKAYEQYF

v_call: TRBV28
j_call: TRBJ1-1
cdr3_aa: CASRPGQSLMFAFF

v_call: TRBV5-1
j_call: TRBJ2-3
cdr3_aa: CATPPPSGDSPTDTQYF

v_call: TRBV30
j_call: TRBJ2-7
cdr3_aa: CAWSSGTGGREQYF

v_call: TRBV9
j_call: TRBJ2-7
cdr3_aa: CASSVGTSATYEQYF

v_call: TRBV7-8
j_call: TRBJ2-1
cdr3_aa: CASSLTGTTGSYNEQFF

v_call: TRBV5-1
j_call: TRBJ2-1
cdr3_aa: CASTAGVPNNEQFF

v_call: TRBV5-6
j_call: TRBJ2-7
cdr3_aa: CASSSGTSGYEQYF

v_call: TRBV5-1
j_call: TRBJ2-2
cdr3_aa: CASSQGGTGELFF

v_call: TRBV2
j_call: TRBJ2-7
cdr3_aa: CASSEQGTGEQYF

v_call: TRBV14
j_call: TRBJ2-5
cdr3_aa: CASSHLAGFKETQYF

v_call: TRBV29-1
j_call: TRBJ1-1
cdr3_aa: CSVVKGLNTEAFF

v_call: TRBV20-1
j_call: TRBJ2-7
cdr3_aa: CSADSSRKSPYEQYF

v_call: TRBV5-1
j_call: TRBJ2-3
cdr3_aa: CASGIGGPTDTQYF

v_call: TRBV28
j_call: TRBJ1-2
cdr3_aa: CASSLSIGSNYGYTF

v_call: TRBV28
j_call: TRBJ1-1
cdr3_aa: CASIYRPEGEAFF

v_call: TRBV11-2
j_call: TRBJ2-3
cdr3_aa: CASSISSAQYF

v_call: TRBV2
j_call: TRBJ1-5
cdr3_aa: CASGLQGSNQPQHF

v_call: TRBV6-1
j_call: TRBJ2-3
cdr3_aa: CASSDPAGVADTQYF

v_call: TRBV7-3
j_call: TRBJ1-2
cdr3_aa: CASSLNGYTF

v_call: TRBV7-9
j_call: TRBJ2-7
cdr3_aa: CASSLGWAGEGDEQYF

v_call: TRBV7-9
j_call: TRBJ2-5
cdr3_aa: CASSSGGQETQYF

v_call: TRBV2
j_call: TRBJ2-3
cdr3_aa: CASTDQDRGRTDTQYF

v_call: TRBV27
j_call: TRBJ2-7
cdr3_aa: CASSPRGPYEQYF

v_call: TRBV7-8
j_call: TRBJ2-2
cdr3_aa: CASRPSAGELFF

v_call: TRBV5-4
j_call: TRBJ2-3
cdr3_aa: CASSLGLAGETDTQYF

v_call: TRBV6-6
j_call: TRBJ1-1
cdr3_aa: CASTPFGNTEAFF

v_call: TRBV4-1
j_call: TRBJ2-5
cdr3_aa: CASSQLDLEETQYF

v_call: TRBV7-7
j_call: TRBJ2-1
cdr3_aa: CASATGTPPNEQFF

v_call: TRBV7-6
j_call: TRBJ2-7
cdr3_aa: CASSLGGSHEQYF

v_call: TRBV15
j_call: TRBJ2-2
cdr3_aa: CATSRPGTTNTGELFF

v_call: TRBV7-3
j_call: TRBJ2-1
cdr3_aa: CASSLGAGRNEQFF

v_call: TRBV19
j_call: TRBJ2-1
cdr3_aa: CASSVAGGTYNEQFF

v_call: TRBV11-1
j_call: TRBJ2-7
cdr3_aa: CASSLTPTSGIYEQYF

v_call: TRBV7-2
j_call: TRBJ2-7
cdr3_aa: CASSLAQTATYEQYF

v_call: TRBV4-1
j_call: TRBJ2-7
cdr3_aa: CASSQVPGEEQYF

v_call: TRBV5-4
j_call: TRBJ2-4
cdr3_aa: CASSREGPAKNIQYF